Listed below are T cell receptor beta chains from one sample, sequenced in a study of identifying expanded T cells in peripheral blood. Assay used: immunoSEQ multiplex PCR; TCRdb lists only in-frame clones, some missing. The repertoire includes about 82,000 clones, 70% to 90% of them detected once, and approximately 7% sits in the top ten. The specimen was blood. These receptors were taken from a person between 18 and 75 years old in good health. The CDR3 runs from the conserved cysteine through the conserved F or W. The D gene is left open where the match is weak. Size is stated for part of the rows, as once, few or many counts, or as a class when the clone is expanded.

CDR3 DNA: TGTGCCAGCAGCTCCCTAGTACATGGCTACACCTTC; CDR3 protein: CASSSLVHGYTF; D gene: .; V gene: TRBV11-3; clone size: .; J gene: TRBJ1-2
CDR3 DNA: TGTGCCAGCAGTGCCTTCAAGGAGGCCGGGGTTTTTGTTGATCCGAACACTGAAGCTTTCTTT; CDR3 protein: CASSAFKEAGVFVDPNTEAFF; D gene: .; V gene: TRBV28; clone size: .; J gene: TRBJ1-1
CDR3 DNA: TGTGCCAGCAGCTTAGGGACAGACTATGGCTACACCTTC; CDR3 protein: CASSLGTDYGYTF; D gene: TRBD1; V gene: TRBV7-3; clone size: once; J gene: TRBJ1-2
CDR3 DNA: TGTGCCTGGAGTGTGACAGGGTACGGGCAGTTCTTC; CDR3 protein: CAWSVTGYGQFF; D gene: TRBD1; V gene: TRBV30; clone size: .; J gene: TRBJ2-1
CDR3 DNA: TGTGCCAGCAGCTTAGGCAGGGCAAACTATGGCTACACCTTC; CDR3 protein: CASSLGRANYGYTF; D gene: .; V gene: TRBV13; clone size: .; J gene: TRBJ1-2
CDR3 DNA: TGTGCCAGCGGGAGGACTAGCGGTTTGGGTGAGCAGTTCTTC; CDR3 protein: CASGRTSGLGEQFF; D gene: TRBD2; V gene: TRBV2; clone size: .; J gene: TRBJ2-1
CDR3 DNA: TGTGCCAGTAGTGGCGACAGGAGTCTGGGGGCTTTCTTT; CDR3 protein: CASSGDRSLGAFF; D gene: .; V gene: TRBV19; clone size: .; J gene: TRBJ1-1
CDR3 DNA: TGTGCCACCACTACAACTCCAGAAAACACCATATATTTT; CDR3 protein: CATTTTPENTIYF; D gene: .; V gene: TRBV10-3; clone size: .; J gene: TRBJ1-3
CDR3 DNA: TGTGCCACCAGCAGAGATCGGGCAGCGGGGGCTAGAGAGACCCAGTACTTC; CDR3 protein: CATSRDRAAGARETQYF; D gene: TRBD2; V gene: TRBV15; clone size: .; J gene: TRBJ2-5
CDR3 DNA: TGTGCCAGCAGTCAAGAACCGACTAGCGGGGGGATGAGTATGCAGTTCTTC; CDR3 protein: CASSQEPTSGGMSMQFF; D gene: TRBD2; V gene: TRBV25-1; clone size: .; J gene: TRBJ2-1
CDR3 DNA: TGTGCCAGCCTTTTACAGAACACCGGGGAGCTGTTTTTT; CDR3 protein: CASLLQNTGELFF; D gene: .; V gene: TRBV6-6; clone size: .; J gene: TRBJ2-2
CDR3 DNA: TGTGCCAGTCGACCGGGGGGCGTAGATACGCAGTATTTT; CDR3 protein: CASRPGGVDTQYF; D gene: .; V gene: TRBV19; clone size: .; J gene: TRBJ2-3
CDR3 DNA: TGTGCCAGTAGTTCCCCCCCGACTGGGGCCAACGTCCTGACTTTC; CDR3 protein: CASSSPPTGANVLTF; D gene: .; V gene: TRBV19; clone size: .; J gene: TRBJ2-6
CDR3 DNA: TGTGCCTCGGACCCCCAACCGGGACAGGGCCTCTACGAGCAGTACTTC; CDR3 protein: CASDPQPGQGLYEQYF; D gene: TRBD1; V gene: TRBV30; clone size: .; J gene: TRBJ2-7
CDR3 DNA: TGCGCCAGCAGACCAGCAAAGGAGACCCAGTACTTC; CDR3 protein: CASRPAKETQYF; D gene: .; V gene: TRBV5-1; clone size: .; J gene: TRBJ2-5
CDR3 DNA: TGTGCCATCAGTGAGTCCGGGCAGCGTAATTCACCCCTCCACTTT; CDR3 protein: CAISESGQRNSPLHF; D gene: .; V gene: TRBV10-3; clone size: .; J gene: TRBJ1-6
CDR3 DNA: TGTGCCAGCTCACCACTCGACTCTGGAAACACCATATATTTT; CDR3 protein: CASSPLDSGNTIYF; D gene: .; V gene: TRBV18; clone size: .; J gene: TRBJ1-3
CDR3 DNA: TGCAGTGCCCACTGGCGTAATGAGCAGTTCTTC; CDR3 protein: CSAHWRNEQFF; D gene: .; V gene: TRBV20-1; clone size: .; J gene: TRBJ2-1
CDR3 DNA: TGCGCCAGCAGCTTGGCCCCGATCCCCGGGAGCTATGGCTACACCTTC; CDR3 protein: CASSLAPIPGSYGYTF; D gene: .; V gene: TRBV5-1; clone size: once; J gene: TRBJ1-2
CDR3 DNA: TGTGCCAGCACCCCTCGGGCAGGGGTGGCCGGGGAGCTGTTTTTT; CDR3 protein: CASTPRAGVAGELFF; D gene: .; V gene: TRBV6-5; clone size: .; J gene: TRBJ2-2
CDR3 DNA: TGCGCCAGCAGCTGGGGACAGGGAAGCTCCTACAATGAGCAGTTCTTC; CDR3 protein: CASSWGQGSSYNEQFF; D gene: TRBD1; V gene: TRBV5-1; clone size: .; J gene: TRBJ2-1
CDR3 DNA: TGCGCCAGCAGCCAGACTGAAAGGGGGGCTGGTACAGATACGCAGTATTTT; CDR3 protein: CASSQTERGAGTDTQYF; D gene: .; V gene: TRBV4-1; clone size: .; J gene: TRBJ2-3
CDR3 DNA: TGTGCCAGCAGCGTAGGGGGCGTGGGCAGGACTGAAGCTTTCTTT; CDR3 protein: CASSVGGVGRTEAFF; D gene: .; V gene: TRBV9; clone size: once; J gene: TRBJ1-1
CDR3 DNA: TGTGCCAGCTCAGTCGGGGGGAACTCCTACAATGAGCAGTTCTTC; CDR3 protein: CASSVGGNSYNEQFF; D gene: TRBD2; V gene: TRBV18; clone size: .; J gene: TRBJ2-1
CDR3 DNA: TGTGCCAGCAGTGGGGTTTGGGAAACTGAAGCTTTCTTT; CDR3 protein: CASSGVWETEAFF; D gene: .; V gene: TRBV9; clone size: .; J gene: TRBJ1-1
CDR3 DNA: TGTGCCAGCAGCCGCAGAGGACACGAGCAGTACTTC; CDR3 protein: CASSRRGHEQYF; D gene: .; V gene: TRBV11-2; clone size: few; J gene: TRBJ2-7
CDR3 DNA: TGTGCCAGTAGTAGGGGGACAGGAGGTGAGCAGTACTTC; CDR3 protein: CASSRGTGGEQYF; D gene: TRBD1; V gene: TRBV19; clone size: few; J gene: TRBJ2-7
CDR3 DNA: TGTGCCAGCAGCTTAGAGGGAGGTGTCACTGAAGCTTTCTTT; CDR3 protein: CASSLEGGVTEAFF; D gene: .; V gene: TRBV7-2; clone size: .; J gene: TRBJ1-1
CDR3 DNA: TGTGCCAGCAGTGAGTCTTTTAGCGAGCAGTACTTC; CDR3 protein: CASSESFSEQYF; D gene: .; V gene: TRBV25-1; clone size: .; J gene: TRBJ2-7
CDR3 DNA: TGTGCCAGCAGTGAAGCGCAGGTTTGGGGGTTCACTGAAGCTTTCTTT; CDR3 protein: CASSEAQVWGFTEAFF; D gene: .; V gene: TRBV6-1; clone size: .; J gene: TRBJ1-1
CDR3 DNA: TGTGCCAGCAGCTTATCCCCGGGGCGCGAGCAGTACTTC; CDR3 protein: CASSLSPGREQYF; D gene: .; V gene: TRBV7-3; clone size: .; J gene: TRBJ2-7